The rows below give T cell receptor beta chains drawn from one sample of a study of blood T cell repertoires in COVID-19. Libraries were prepared by immunoSEQ multiplex PCR; TCRdb keeps only in-frame clonotypes and omits some of them. This sample has 90,000 or so clones, with roughly 89% found just once. Sequenced input: peripheral blood. Source of these receptors: a woman in her seventies with acute or convalescent COVID-19. CDR3s include the opening cysteine and the closing phenylalanine or tryptophan. A D gene is named only where the DNA matches it firmly. The listing skips clone size in some rows; elsewhere it reads once, few, many or a size class.

d_gene | j_gene | abundance | v_gene | CDR3nt | CDR3aa
TRBD1 | TRBJ1-4 | - | TRBV7-8 | TGTGCCAGCAGCTCCCGACAGGGTATAAATGAAAAACTGTTTTTT | CASSSRQGINEKLFF
- | TRBJ1-3 | - | TRBV7-9 | TGTGCCAGCAGGGAAGTAACCCGCAAGACAAGATCTGGAAACACCATATATTTT | CASREVTRKTRSGNTIYF
- | TRBJ1-2 | - | TRBV5-5 | TGTGCCAGCAGCTTGCGGAGGGGCACGGACTACACCTTC | CASSLRRGTDYTF
- | TRBJ2-3 | - | TRBV28 | TGTGCCAGCAGTGATCGAGGGGACTTCACAGATACGCAGTATTTT | CASSDRGDFTDTQYF
TRBD1 | TRBJ2-1 | - | TRBV2 | TGTGCCAGCAGGAAACGGACAGGGGAGGGAGATGAGCAGTTCTTC | CASRKRTGEGDEQFF
TRBD2 | TRBJ2-1 | - | TRBV9 | TGTGCCAGCAAACCACTTGGACTAGCGGGAGCAGGTGAGCAGTTCTTC | CASKPLGLAGAGEQFF
TRBD1 | TRBJ2-5 | - | TRBV5-5 | TGTGCCAGCAGCTCGACAGGGTTTGGGGGAGAGACCCAGTACTTC | CASSSTGFGGETQYF
- | TRBJ1-6 | once | TRBV7-8 | TGTGCCAGCAGCGACTATATTAATTCACCCCTCCACTTT | CASSDYINSPLHF
TRBD1 | TRBJ2-2 | - | TRBV5-1 | TGCGCCAGCAGCTCAGGGGACAGATCAAACACCGGGGAGCTGTTTTTT | CASSSGDRSNTGELFF
TRBD1 | TRBJ1-6 | - | TRBV18 | TGTGCCAGCTCACCGGGTGGACAGGGAACTTCACCCCTCCACTTT | CASSPGGQGTSPLHF
TRBD1 | TRBJ1-3 | - | TRBV7-9 | TGTGCCAGCAGCCAAGGACAGGGTGACTGGAACACCATATATTTT | CASSQGQGDWNTIYF
TRBD2 | TRBJ2-3 | once | TRBV9 | TGTGCCAGCAGCGTAGAATTCGGGCTAGCGGCTTACACAGATACGCAGTATTTT | CASSVEFGLAAYTDTQYF
- | TRBJ2-2 | - | TRBV3-1/TRBV3-2 | TGTGCCAGCAGCCACCCTCAAGGGGGAGTGAGTTTAGTCTCCGGGGAGCTGTTTTTT | CASSHPQGGVSLVSGELFF
- | TRBJ2-1 | - | TRBV18 | TGTGCCAGCTCACCCCAGCCTGGCGGGAATGAGCAGTTCTTC | CASSPQPGGNEQFF
- | TRBJ1-1 | few | TRBV19 | TGTGCCAGTAGTATTACGGGGATAAGGACTGAAGCTTTCTTT | CASSITGIRTEAFF
TRBD1 | TRBJ2-2 | - | TRBV5-1 | TGCGCCAGCAGCCCGGGACAGAGCACCGGGGAGCTGTTTTTT | CASSPGQSTGELFF
TRBD1 | TRBJ1-3 | - | TRBV19 | TGTGCCAGTAGTTTCGACAGGGACCGAAACACCATATATTTT | CASSFDRDRNTIYF
- | TRBJ2-1 | - | TRBV19 | TGTGCCAGTAGTATCGACAGGATTTCCTACAATGAGCAGTTCTTC | CASSIDRISYNEQFF
- | TRBJ1-2 | - | TRBV28 | TGTGCCAGCCGATTGAGTTGGAACTATGGCTACACCTTC | CASRLSWNYGYTF
- | TRBJ2-7 | once | TRBV6-2/TRBV6-3 | TGTGCCAGCAGTTACGATTCGGGTGGCTCCTACGAGCAGTACTTC | CASSYDSGGSYEQYF
- | TRBJ1-2 | - | TRBV2 | TGTGCCAGCAGTGGGGGGGGACCTACCTCATATGGCTACACCTTC | CASSGGGPTSYGYTF
- | TRBJ2-7 | - | TRBV24-1 | TGTGCCACCAGTGATCCGCGTGGGCAGGGAAGCGAGCAGTACTTC | CATSDPRGQGSEQYF
- | TRBJ1-5 | - | TRBV2 | TGTGCCAGCAGCGGGAACAGGGTTTCGAATCAGCCCCAGCATTTT | CASSGNRVSNQPQHF
- | TRBJ1-1 | - | TRBV3-1/TRBV3-2 | TGTGCCAGCAGCCAAGATGGGGCGTTGAACACTGAAGCTTTCTTT | CASSQDGALNTEAFF
- | TRBJ1-6 | - | TRBV19 | TGTGCCAGTAGTATATCGGCCCGGGGGTTAAATTCACCCCTCCACTTT | CASSISARGLNSPLHF
- | TRBJ1-1 | - | TRBV19 | TGTGCCAGTAGTATGGTGGGGCAGGGCCACACTGAAGCTTTCTTT | CASSMVGQGHTEAFF
- | TRBJ1-3 | once | TRBV28 | TGTGCCAGCAGTTTGACAAGGAACTCTGGAAACACCATATATTTT | CASSLTRNSGNTIYF
- | TRBJ2-5 | once | TRBV20-1 | TGCAGTCCCTTTACTCAAGAGACCCAGTACTTC | CSPFTQETQYF
TRBD1 | TRBJ1-4 | - | TRBV2 | TGTGCCAGTACCCGGGACAGAAATGAAAAACTGTTTTTT | CASTRDRNEKLFF
TRBD1 | TRBJ1-2 | - | TRBV29-1 | TGCAGCGACGAGTCGGACAGGGGCTATGGCTACACCTTC | CSDESDRGYGYTF
TRBD1 | TRBJ1-4 | - | TRBV10-2 | TGCGCCAGCAGCGTTACCGGGACAGCGAATGAAAAACTGTTTTTT | CASSVTGTANEKLFF
TRBD1 | TRBJ1-4 | - | TRBV5-1 | TGCGCCAGCAGCTTGGGACAGGGCCTAACAGGGGGTGAAAAACTGTTTTTT | CASSLGQGLTGGEKLFF
TRBD2 | TRBJ2-1 | - | TRBV24-1 | TGTGCCACCAGTGAAGCGGGGGGGCCGGATGAGCAGTTCTTC | CATSEAGGPDEQFF
- | TRBJ1-1 | - | TRBV6-5 | TGTGCCAGCAGTTACTCGGGCAGTTTGGGCACTGAAGCTTTCTTT | CASSYSGSLGTEAFF
TRBD1 | TRBJ1-2 | - | TRBV2 | TGTGCCAGCAGTGCCGGGACAGGGGGCCGCGGCTACACCTTC | CASSAGTGGRGYTF
TRBD1 | TRBJ1-5 | - | TRBV2 | TGTGCCAGCAGTCGGGACAGCTATCAGCCCCAGCATTTT | CASSRDSYQPQHF
TRBD1 | TRBJ2-7 | - | TRBV5-1 | TGCGCCAGCAGCTTACAAAACCCGGGACAGGGAGGGCAGTACTTC | CASSLQNPGQGGQYF
TRBD1 | TRBJ2-1 | - | TRBV7-9 | TGTGCCAGCAGCAGCGACAGGGGGAACTACAATGAGCAGTTCTTC | CASSSDRGNYNEQFF
- | TRBJ1-1 | - | TRBV19 | TGTGCCAGTAGTATGAGACGGGACACTGAAGCTTTCTTT | CASSMRRDTEAFF
- | TRBJ1-2 | - | TRBV19 | TGTGCCAGTAGTATAACGACATCCCTTAACTATGGCTACACCTTC | CASSITTSLNYGYTF
- | TRBJ1-6 | once | TRBV2 | TGTGCCAGCAGCAAAGTGGGAGGCCCCCTCCACTTT | CASSKVGGPLHF
- | TRBJ2-1 | - | TRBV21-1 | TGTGCCAGCAGCAAAGGTGCCCAGCGGGAGCATGAGCAGTTCTTC | CASSKGAQREHEQFF
TRBD1 | TRBJ1-1 | - | TRBV5-1 | TGCGCCAGCAGCCTAAATCGACAGGGGGGAACTGAAGCTTTCTTT | CASSLNRQGGTEAFF
- | TRBJ1-1 | once | TRBV19 | TGTGCCAGTAGTCCTGGGATGGGGACTGTAGCTTTCTTT | CASSPGMGTVAFF
TRBD2 | TRBJ2-3 | - | TRBV6-5 | TGTGCCAGCAGCCCCGGGGGGGCCCCAACAGATACGCAGTATTTT | CASSPGGAPTDTQYF
- | TRBJ1-3 | - | TRBV11-3 | TGTGCCAGCAGCTCGACCGCGGGGGGCACCATATATTTT | CASSSTAGGTIYF
- | TRBJ1-2 | - | TRBV21-1 | TGTGCCAGCAGCGGTAACAAATCCTGGTCAGCCATGTCTTTGGGCCGTGGCTACACCTTC | CASSGNKSWSAMSLGRGYTF
- | TRBJ1-1 | - | TRBV29-1 | TGCAGCGTTGCGAGCCTCGAAGGGACACCAGCTAGGAACACTGAAGCTTTCTTT | CSVASLEGTPARNTEAFF
TRBD2 | TRBJ2-3 | - | TRBV27 | TGTGCCAGCAGTTTACGACTAGCGGGCACAGATACGCAGTATTTT | CASSLRLAGTDTQYF
TRBD1 | TRBJ1-5 | - | TRBV6-5 | TGTGCCAGCAGTCGGGACAGAAGCAATCAGCCCCAGCATTTT | CASSRDRSNQPQHF
- | TRBJ1-1 | - | TRBV19 | TGTGCCAGTAGTATAGGGACAAGCGCTGAAGCTTTCTTT | CASSIGTSAEAFF
- | TRBJ2-2 | - | TRBV6-1 | TGTGCCAGCAGTGAGACCCGGGTCACCGGGGAGCTGTTTTTT | CASSETRVTGELFF
- | TRBJ2-5 | - | TRBV5-4 | TGTGCCAGCAGCAGCCCGAGCCAAGAGACCCAGTACTTC | CASSSPSQETQYF
- | TRBJ1-2 | - | TRBV5-1 | TGCGCCAGCAGCTTGGGGCCGGACAGAGCTAACTATGGCTACACCTTC | CASSLGPDRANYGYTF
TRBD1 | TRBJ1-4 | - | TRBV6-6 | TGTGCCAGCAGTACTTCCGGGACAGGGGCCCGCGTACTGTTTTTT | CASSTSGTGARVLFF
TRBD1 | TRBJ2-7 | - | TRBV2 | TGTGCCAGCAGCTCAGACAGGGCCTACGAGCAGTACTTC | CASSSDRAYEQYF
TRBD1 | TRBJ2-3 | - | TRBV6-4 | TGTGCCAGCACCTCCGGGACAGGGGTCTCAGATACGCAGTATTTT | CASTSGTGVSDTQYF